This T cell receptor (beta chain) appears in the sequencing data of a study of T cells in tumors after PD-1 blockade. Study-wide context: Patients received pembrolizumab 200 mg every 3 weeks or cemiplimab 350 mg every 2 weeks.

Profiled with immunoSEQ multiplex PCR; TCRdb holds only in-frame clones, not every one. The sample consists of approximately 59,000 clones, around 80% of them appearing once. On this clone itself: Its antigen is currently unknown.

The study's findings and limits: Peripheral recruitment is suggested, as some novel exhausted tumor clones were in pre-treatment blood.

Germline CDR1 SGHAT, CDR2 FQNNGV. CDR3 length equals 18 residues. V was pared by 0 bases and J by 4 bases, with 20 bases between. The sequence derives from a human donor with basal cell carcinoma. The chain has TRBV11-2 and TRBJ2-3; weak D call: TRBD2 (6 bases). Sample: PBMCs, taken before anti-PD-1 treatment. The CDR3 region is CASSLDGGSSWRADTQYF. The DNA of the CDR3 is TGTGCCAGCAGCTTAGATGGGGGGTCGAGTTGGAGGGCAGATACGCAGTATTTT.